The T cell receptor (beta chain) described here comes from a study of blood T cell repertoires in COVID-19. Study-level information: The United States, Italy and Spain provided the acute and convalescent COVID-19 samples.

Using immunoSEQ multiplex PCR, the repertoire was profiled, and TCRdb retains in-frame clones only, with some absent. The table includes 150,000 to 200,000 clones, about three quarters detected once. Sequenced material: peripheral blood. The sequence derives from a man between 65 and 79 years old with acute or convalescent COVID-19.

The CDR3 loop reads CASSPHLAGSTWSSYEQYF. The CDR3, as DNA: TGTGCCAGCAGCCCCCACCTAGCGGGGTCAACCTGGAGCTCCTACGAGCAGTACTTC. This sequence joins TRBV6-2 or TRBV6-3 and TRBJ2-7; TRBD2 agrees at 9 bases. CDR3 length: 19 amino acids. V trimming: 6 bases; J trimming: 0 bases; junction bases outside the gene matches: 18. Germline V CDR1 and CDR2: MNHEY, SVGEGT.